This record covers a single TCR beta chain. The data are from a study of cytomegalovirus exposure and HLA in healthy donors. The PCR made use of 60 Vbeta and 13 Jbeta primers. The repertoire was sequenced with immunoSEQ multiplex PCR; TCRdb's copy has only in-frame clones and lacks some. The sample lists 50,000 or so clones, 70% to 75% occurring once. Sequencing was done on a sample of PBMCs. This receptor was obtained from a man aged 35 to 55 in good health and CMV-seropositive.

The CDR3 coding sequence is TGTGCCAGCAGCCCTACAGGGGCTGAGCAGTTCTTC. Protein sequence: CASSPTGAEQFF. The chain joins TRBV13 to TRBJ2-1; TRBD1 matches at 7 bases. The V gene end was trimmed by 5 bases and the J gene end by 9 bases; junction bases not matched to a gene: 4. The CDR3 spans 12 residues. CDR1 is PRHDT, CDR2 FYEKMQ, per germline (reference sequence).